These 17 T cell receptor beta chains originate from one sample sequenced in a study of spatial heterogeneity in lung cancer. Documented time point: blood at routine non-recurrence follow-up after resection. TCRdb re-derived calls from the 5' RACE reads in MiXCR, one entry per CDR3 protein. The sample contains over 85,000 distinct CDR3 sequences, 19% of which appear only once. Sequenced material: PBMCs, taken at follow-up. The receptors originated from a male donor with early-stage non-small cell lung cancer.

V is TRBV12-3 or TRBV12-4 and J is TRBJ2-2, with D perhaps matching TRBD1 (5 bases). V lost 6 bases, J lost 6 bases, and 8 bases lay in between. The CDR3 has 12 residues. CDR3 nucleotides: TGTGCCAGCAGCCGGACACCCGGGGAGCTGTTTTTT. Protein product: CASSRTPGELFF.

This clonotype has just a few counts. CDR3 sequence (DNA): TGTGCCAGCAGTTTCCGGGGGAGTACGATTGGGGAGCTGTTTTTT. Its protein is CASSFRGSTIGELFF. This chain connects TRBV12-3 or TRBV12-4 to TRBJ2-2; TRBD2 is a possible D gene (6 bases). V lost 3 bases and J 8 bases, leaving 16 bases between the germline ends. The CDR3 has 15 residues.

This clonotype was detected many times. This rearrangement joins TRBV12-3 or TRBV12-4 to TRBJ2-1; TRBD1 matches 7 bases. This CDR3 is built from 13 residues. V lost 2 bases and J lost 8; bases outside the gene matches: 3. The CDR3 loop reads CASSLYRGDEQFF. In nucleotides, the CDR3 is TGTGCCAGCAGTTTATACAGGGGCGATGAGCAGTTCTTC.

This clonotype appeared many times. The rearrangement links TRBV27 to TRBJ2-3; 8 bases are shared with TRBD2. CDR1 MNHEY and CDR2 SMNVEV come from the germline V gene (reference sequence). The CDR3 covers 18 residues. Trimming took 2 bases from V and 4 from J; bases not matched to a gene: 14. The CDR3 DNA is TGTGCCAGCAGTTTAACCAGCGGGAGTGGTTGGTTATCAGATACGCAGTATTTT. This gives the protein CASSLTSGSGWLSDTQYF.

The chain combines TRBV21-1 with TRBJ2-6; the table assigns TRBD1, which was not confirmed against the DNA. TRBV21-1 is an annotated pseudogene. The CDR3 runs 21 residues. CDR3 region: CASSKALFPRHSPSGANVLTF. CDR3 nucleotides: TGTGCCAGCAGCAAAGCGCTTTTTCCTAGACATTCCCCTTCTGGGGCCAACGTCCTGACTTTC.

This clonotype showed up many times. J is TRBJ1-5 and V is TRBV7-2; D is uncertain. The V end lost 2 bases, the J end lost 1 base, and 3 bases lay between the germline ends. The germline V gene encodes CDR1 SGHTA and CDR2 FQGNSA. The CDR3 is 13 residues long. DNA of the CDR3: TGTGCCAGCAGCTTACAGAGCAATCAGCCCCAGCATTTT. It codes for CASSLQSNQPQHF.

This chain joins TRBV5-1 and TRBJ1-5; TRBD1 aligns across 7 bases. This CDR3 is built from 15 residues. V lost 4 bases to trimming and J lost 4 bases; unmatched junction nucleotides: 8. Looked up from germline, CDR1 is SGHRS and CDR2 is YFSETQ. The CDR3 nucleotides read TGCGCCAGCAGCCCGGACGTGGACAGGAATCAGCCCCAGCATTTT. Protein sequence: CASSPDVDRNQPQHF.

The CDR3 DNA is TGCAGTGCTCCCGGGACAGGGAGGACATGGCGGGGCGGGACGCAGTATTTT. This translates into CSAPGTGRTWRGGTQYF. The chain has TRBV20-1 and TRBJ2-3, with 9 bases aligning to TRBD1. V lost 5 bases, J lost 9 bases, and 21 bases stayed unmatched. This CDR3 spans 17 amino acids. CDR1 and CDR2 from the germline V gene are DFQATT and SNEGSKA (reference sequence).

V is TRBV18 and J is TRBJ1-1; 7 nucleotides agree with TRBD1. CDR3 length equals 15 residues. Germline V gene data show CDR1 as KGHSH and CDR2 as LQKENI. Losses at the gene ends were 3 bases for V and 7 bases for J; bases not matched to a gene: 11. CDR3 in amino acids: CASSPSLQGEIEAFF. In DNA, the CDR3 is TGTGCCAGCTCACCGTCTTTGCAGGGGGAGATTGAAGCTTTCTTT.

The V call is TRBV25-1, the J call TRBJ1-2; no firm D call. This CDR3 region has 12 residues. From germline, CDR1 is MGHDK and CDR2 SYGVNS. V was pared by 2 bases and J by 8 bases, with 9 bases between. The CDR3 protein is CASSELSVGYTF. For the CDR3, the DNA is TGTGCCAGCAGTGAACTATCAGTGGGCTACACCTTC.

The chain has TRBV6-1 and TRBJ1-1; no reliable D call. In germline, CDR1 is MNHNS, CDR2 SASEGT. Trimming shortened V by 7 bases and J by 2 bases, and 8 bases separated the two germline ends. The CDR3 consists of 12 residues. The DNA for the CDR3 is TGTGCCAGCAACGGACTTAACACTGAAGCTTTCTTT. Translating gives CASNGLNTEAFF.

In its sample, this clonotype was seen a few times. This rearrangement joins TRBV7-9 to TRBJ2-5; TRBD2 matches at 8 bases. Germline CDR1 SEHNR, CDR2 FQNEAQ (reference sequence). The CDR3 is 16 residues long. J was trimmed by 6 bases and V by 5 bases; bases with no gene match: 14. The CDR3 DNA follows: TGTGCCAGCAGCCATGAGGACGGGGGGGCCACAAAGACCCAGTACTTC. Protein sequence: CASSHEDGGATKTQYF.

This clonotype was seen a few times. The chain carries TRBV20-1 and TRBJ2-3, with TRBD2 identical over 10 bases. Germline CDR1 DFQATT, CDR2 SNEGSKA (reference sequence). This CDR3 is 13 amino acids long. Trimming took 7 bases from V and 2 from J; bases not matched to a gene: 3. As DNA, the CDR3 is TGCAGTGGGACTAGCGGAAACACAGATACGCAGTATTTT. It specifies CSGTSGNTDTQYF.

In its sample, this clonotype was seen many times. This chain links TRBV19 with TRBJ2-3; tentative D call: TRBD2 (5 bases). The length of the CDR3 is 15 residues. Germline CDR1 reads LNHDA; CDR2 reads SQIVND (reference sequence). The V end lost 1 base, the J end lost 4 bases, and 12 bases lay between the germline ends. The chain's CDR3 is CASSIADYNADTQYF. The CDR3 nucleotides are TGTGCCAGTAGTATAGCCGACTACAATGCAGATACGCAGTATTTT. Drawing the rest from reference TRBV19 and TRBJ2-3, the complete variable domain is DGGITQSPKYLFRKEGQNVTLSCEQNLNHDAMYWYRQDPGQGLRLIYYSQIVNDFQKGDIAEGYSVSREKKESFPLTVTSAQKNPTAFYLCASSIADYNADTQYFGPGTRLTVL.

A few counts support this clonotype. The chain combines TRBV6-2 or TRBV6-3 with TRBJ1-1; TRBD1 agrees at 7 bases. The germline V gene has CDR1 MNHEY and CDR2 SVGEGT. The CDR3 extends over 17 amino acids. Trimming took 1 base from V and 4 from J; bases not matched to a gene: 12. DNA for the CDR3: TGTGCCAGCAGTTACTACCGGACAGGAGGGGGGAGCACTGAAGCTTTCTTT. Protein sequence: CASSYYRTGGGSTEAFF.

The V and J genes are TRBV12-3 or TRBV12-4 and TRBJ1-1, with TRBD1 as a possible D gene (6 bases). V shed 1 base and J shed 4 bases, with 10 bases lying between them. The CDR3 length is 14 residues. CDR3 in amino acids: CASSLGGGATEAFF. For the CDR3, the DNA is TGTGCCAGCAGTTTAGGTGGGGGCGCCACTGAAGCTTTCTTT.

The rearrangement uses TRBV24-1 and TRBJ2-7; no firm D call. The ends were cut back, 4 bases at V and 6 bases at J, with 6 bases in the middle. Germline values: CDR1 KGHDR, CDR2 SFDVKD. The CDR3 covers 11 residues. The CDR3 is CATSEGAEQYF. CDR3 nucleotide sequence: TGTGCCACCAGTGAAGGTGCCGAGCAGTACTTC.